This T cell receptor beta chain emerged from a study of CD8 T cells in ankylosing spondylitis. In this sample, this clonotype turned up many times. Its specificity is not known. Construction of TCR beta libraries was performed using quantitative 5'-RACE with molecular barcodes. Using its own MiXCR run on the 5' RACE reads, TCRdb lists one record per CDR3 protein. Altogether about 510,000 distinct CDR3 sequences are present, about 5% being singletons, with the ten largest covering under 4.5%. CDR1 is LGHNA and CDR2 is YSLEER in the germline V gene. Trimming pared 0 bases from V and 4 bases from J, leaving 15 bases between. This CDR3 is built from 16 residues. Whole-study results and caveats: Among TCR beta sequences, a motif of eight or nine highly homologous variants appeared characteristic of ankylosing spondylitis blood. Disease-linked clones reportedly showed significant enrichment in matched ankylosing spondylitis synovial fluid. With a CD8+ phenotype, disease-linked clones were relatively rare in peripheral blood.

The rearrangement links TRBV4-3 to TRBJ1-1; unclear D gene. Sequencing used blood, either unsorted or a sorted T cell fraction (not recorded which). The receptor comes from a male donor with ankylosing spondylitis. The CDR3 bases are TGCGCCAGCAGCCAAGAGTGGTGGCGTACTTCCACTGAAGCTTTCTTT. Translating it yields CASSQEWWRTSTEAFF.